The clone carrying this TCR beta chain was detected a few times. The data originate from a study of blood T cell repertoires in COVID-19. Germline assignment: CDR1 ENHRY and CDR2 SYGVKD. Trimming left V 2 bases short and J 8 bases short, with 18 bases between. The CDR3 sequence is 15 residues long. In the original analysis: Scientists estimated how many nucleated cells there were by amplifying reference gene primers. Profiled with immunoSEQ multiplex PCR; TCRdb holds only in-frame clones, not every one. The DNA gave D and trimming, while V, J and clone size come from that table. The sample lists about 220,000 clones, 86% seen once, with over 3% in the top ten. Cohorts were based on clinical histories the participants reported.

The TCR was taken from a woman aged 40 to 55 with acute COVID-19. The material sequenced was PBMCs or T cells enriched from blood (not recorded which). This chain joins TRBV10-3 and TRBJ1-2; possible D gene TRBD1, 6 bases. The CDR3 reads CAISEGGRTGGGYTF. CDR3 nucleotides: TGTGCCATCAGTGAGGGCGGACGGACGGGGGGCGGCTACACCTTC.